This TCR beta chain was sequenced during a study of T cells after yellow fever vaccination. This clonotype was counted between two and nine times. Using its own MiXCR run on the 5' RACE reads, TCRdb lists one record per CDR3 protein. The sample shows 600,000 to 750,000 distinct CDR3 sequences, roughly an eighth of them seen only once. The sequencing here drew on PBMCs, taken on the day of the yellow fever booster vaccination. This clonotype was obtained from a man between 25 and 39 years old who received the YFV17D yellow fever vaccine.

The CDR3 sequence: CASRQLAGGRNEQFF. DNA of the CDR3: TGTGCCAGCAGACAACTAGCGGGAGGGAGGAATGAGCAGTTCTTC. The rearrangement joins TRBV28 to TRBJ2-1; 13 bases fit TRBD2. V shed 6 bases, J shed 7 bases, and the junction held 6 bases outside the gene matches. From germline, CDR1 is MDHEN and CDR2 SYDVKM. The CDR3 has 15 residues.